The present T cell receptor (beta chain) was sequenced within a study of vaccination effects on CD4 cells after COVID-19. Across the study: It was a median of 72 days after the second dose that post-vaccine samples were obtained. Study results and caveats: In healthy vaccinees, only 1 of 255 vaccine-induced clones cross-reacted with common cold coronaviruses.

Pools of viral peptides were used by the ViraFEST assay to expand antigen-specific CD4+ T cells ahead of sequencing. Isolation of CD4+ T cells took place after about ten days of culture. Participants completed two doses of the BNT162b2 or mRNA-1273 vaccine. Details on this clone: Antigen: not known.

Profiled with immunoSEQ multiplex PCR; TCRdb holds only in-frame clones, not every one. The sample has 25,000 to 35,000 clones; approximately 78% are singletons. The source of this sequence is a human donor who received a COVID-19 vaccine. Some clones in this sample may be carry-over from other donors' samples. This specimen was CD4+ T cells from PBMCs cultured with HCoV-NL63 spike peptides, taken after COVID-19 vaccination.

This CDR3 is CASRFTAGTGEGEAFF. DNA of the CDR3: TGTGCCAGCAGATTCACCGCCGGGACAGGAGAGGGGGAAGCTTTCTTT. The V call is TRBV13, the J call TRBJ1-1; 8 bases align to TRBD1. The CDR3 is 16 amino acids. Germline V gene sequence: CDR1 PRHDT, CDR2 FYEKMQ (reference sequence). With V trimmed by 6 bases and J by 8 bases, 17 bases remained unmatched.